The present entry profiles one TCR beta chain with its context. Its antigen is unknown. Sequence at one end of the junction differs from germline and may be a read error. The data originate from a study of T cell responses to AZD1222 COVID-19 vaccine. CDR3 length: 13 residues. Germline values: CDR1 SQVTM, CDR2 ANQGSEA. Assay used: immunoSEQ multiplex PCR; TCRdb lists only in-frame clones, some missing. The sample yields some 120,000 clones, approximately 88% seen once. Study-level points and caveats: Repertoire samples came only from after the peak T cell response.

The V gene is TRBV29-1, the J gene TRBJ2-5; TRBD2 matches 8 bases. The TCR comes from an adult in good health. The sequences come from peripheral blood, collected on day 0 of AZD1222 vaccination. The CDR3 DNA reads as TGCAGCGTGGAAGGACTAGCTCAAGAGACCCAGTACTTC. Translating it yields CSVEGLAQETQYF.